The 21 T cell receptor beta chains below all came from one sample that was sequenced in a study of shared clonotypes between healthy human individuals. Sequencing was performed with immunoSEQ multiplex PCR; in TCRdb, only in-frame clones are kept and a portion is missing. Altogether about 1.1 million clones are present, around 78% being singletons, with the ten largest covering more than 0.55%. The sample was memory CD4+ T cells from PBMCs. The subset here: CD45RA-negative fraction. The origin of the receptors is a man aged 18 to 29 in good health. Some clones in this sample may be carry-over from other donors' samples.

This chain connects TRBV6-6 to TRBJ1-1; no reliable D call. Per germline, CDR1 MNHNY and CDR2 SVGAGI (reference sequence). V was clipped by 2 bases and J by 10 bases, with 11 bases between them. CDR3 length equals 12 residues. This CDR3 reads CASSYPDLGAFF. The CDR3 DNA reads as TGTGCCAGCAGTTACCCGGACCTGGGAGCTTTCTTT.

The chain joins TRBV18 to TRBJ2-7; 8 bases map to TRBD2. The germline V gene has CDR1 KGHSH and CDR2 LQKENI. V was clipped by 3 bases and J by 0 bases; unmatched bases: 7. The CDR3 contains 16 residues. CDR3 nucleotide sequence: TGTGCCAGCTCACCTTCCAGCGGGAGTTACTCCTACGAGCAGTACTTC. This sequence encodes CASSPSSGSYSYEQYF.

The gene calls are TRBV9 and TRBJ2-3; D unresolved. Germline V CDR1 and CDR2: SGDLS, YYNGEE. Trimming pared 4 bases from V and 6 bases from J, leaving 15 bases between. The CDR3 covers 14 residues. The CDR3 DNA follows: TGTGCCAGCAGCTCAAGGCCGCGCCAGGATACGCAGTATTTT. Translation: CASSSRPRQDTQYF.

The chain couples TRBV29-1 to TRBJ1-1; no definite D call. Germline assignment: CDR1 SQVTM and CDR2 ANQGSEA. Trimming removed 4 bases from V and 0 bases from J, with 9 bases in between. The length of the CDR3 is 13 residues. The CDR3 bases are TGCAGCGTTGTTTTGCAGTTGAACACTGAAGCTTTCTTT. Translation gives CSVVLQLNTEAFF.

The V call is TRBV27, the J call TRBJ1-5, with D possibly TRBD1 on 6 matching bases. There are 16 residues in the CDR3. The germline V and J ends were trimmed by 0 bases and 3 bases, with 12 bases remaining between them. Germline CDR1 and CDR2: MNHEY and SMNVEV (reference sequence). The CDR3, as DNA: TGTGCCAGCAGTTTATCGGCAGGGGTGGACAATCAGCCCCAGCATTTT. The encoded protein is CASSLSAGVDNQPQHF.

The sample holds a few counts of this clone. This may be a read error: a much more frequent sequence differs by one nucleotide. V is TRBV7-2 and J is TRBJ2-7, with TRBD1 matching over 9 bases. CDR1 and CDR2 from the germline V gene are SGHTA and FQGNSA. The CDR3 runs to 14 residues. Unmatched junction bases numbered 9, after V lost 5 bases and J lost 7 bases. Written as DNA, the CDR3 is TGTGCCAGCAGCAGACAGGGGGGGGAAGGGGAGCAGTACTTC. Amino acid sequence: CASSRQGGEGEQYF.

This chain links TRBV6-5 with TRBJ1-4; no clear D. This CDR3 is 15 amino acids long. CDR1 and CDR2 (germline): MNHEY, SVGAGI. V gave up 6 bases and J gave up 5 bases, with 16 bases separating them. CDR3 residues: CASRGTNLGNEKLFF. The CDR3 nucleotides read TGTGCCAGCAGAGGTACGAATTTGGGAAATGAAAAACTGTTTTTT.

With respect to this clone: Other DNA sequences in this specimen translate into the identical CDR3. The chain links TRBV7-3 to TRBJ2-3; D ambiguous. CDR1 is SGHTA and CDR2 is FQGTGA in the germline V gene. CDR3 length equals 14 residues. Trimming removed 2 bases at V and 0 bases at J, with 6 bases between. CDR3 loop: CASSLDGSTDTQYF. CDR3 DNA: TGTGCCAGCAGCTTAGATGGAAGCACAGATACGCAGTATTTT.

The rearrangement joins TRBV2 to TRBJ2-7; 8 bases align to TRBD1. The CDR3 totals 14 residues. V dropped 4 bases and J dropped 4; count of bases not matched to a gene: 6. CDR1 SNHLY and CDR2 FYNNEI come from the germline V gene. The CDR3 nucleotides are TGTGCCAGCAGTGGACAGGGGAGTAGGTACGAGCAGTACTTC. It codes for CASSGQGSRYEQYF.

The chain employs TRBV2 and TRBJ2-5, with 9 bases matching TRBD2. The junction had 3 bases not matched to a gene; V was cut back by 4 bases and J by 12 bases. This CDR3 has 11 residues. Germline V CDR1 and CDR2: SNHLY, FYNNEI. The chain's CDR3 is CASSGSSGKYF. The CDR3 DNA follows: TGTGCCAGCAGTGGGTCTAGCGGGAAGTACTTC.

The chain combines TRBV9 with TRBJ2-7; tentatively, D is TRBD1 (6 bases). The CDR3 runs to 13 residues. Germline assignment: CDR1 SGDLS and CDR2 YYNGEE. V lost 2 bases and J 7 bases, leaving 13 bases between the germline ends. The CDR3 sequence is CASSVNQGWEQYF. The CDR3 DNA reads TGTGCCAGCAGCGTCAATCAGGGGTGGGAGCAGTACTTC.

The V and J genes are TRBV25-1 and TRBJ1-4, with D perhaps matching TRBD1 (5 bases). The germline gives CDR1 MGHDK, CDR2 SYGVNS. The V and J ends lost 6 bases and 7 bases respectively, with 18 bases between them. This CDR3 region has 15 residues. CDR3 bases: TGTGCCAGCAGCTCCTCCCCGGGGCTTGGTGAAAAACTGTTTTTT. Translated: CASSSSPGLGEKLFF.

This rearrangement joins TRBV7-2 to TRBJ2-7, with 9 bases that match TRBD2. The V gene's germline CDR1 is SGHTA and CDR2 FQGNSA. The V gene end was trimmed by 4 bases and the J gene end by 2 bases; junction bases not matched to a gene: 6. The CDR3 covers 15 residues. The CDR3 bases are TGTGCCAGCAGCTCGACTAGCGGAACAACCTACGAGCAGTACTTC. Its protein is CASSSTSGTTYEQYF.

This clone was picked up a small number of times. The gene calls are TRBV7-6 and TRBJ1-1; the D is unclear. The CDR3 is made up of 12 amino acids. CDR1 SGHVS and CDR2 FNYEAQ come from the germline V gene. Trimming removed 2 bases from V and 3 bases from J, with 4 bases in between. As DNA, the CDR3 is TGTGCCAGCAGCTTATCCGACACTGAAGCTTTCTTT. It translates to CASSLSDTEAFF.

This clone was observed a single time. J is TRBJ2-1 and V is TRBV11-1; 10 bases map to TRBD2. Germline CDR1 and CDR2: SGHAT and FQDESV (reference sequence). V gave up 2 bases and J gave up 6 bases; unmatched junction bases: 4. This CDR3 spans 15 amino acids. The CDR3 region is CASSLRLAGVNEQFF. The CDR3 bases are TGTGCCAGCAGCTTACGGCTAGCGGGAGTCAATGAGCAGTTCTTC.

Of note for this clone: Other DNA sequences in the same sample also yield this CDR3. This rearrangement joins TRBV7-9 to TRBJ1-2, with D possibly being TRBD1 (5 bases). CDR3 size: 12 residues. The V end lost 6 bases, the J end lost 4 bases, and 9 bases lay between the germline ends. Germline assignment: CDR1 SEHNR and CDR2 FQNEAQ (reference sequence). This CDR3 reads CASSSGVYGYTF. In DNA form, the CDR3 reads TGTGCCAGCAGTTCGGGGGTCTATGGCTACACCTTC.

This clone showed up just a few times. Different DNA sequences within this sample yield the same CDR3. This chain joins TRBV29-1 and TRBJ1-2; D ambiguous. Trimming took 4 bases from V and 3 from J, leaving 6 bases between them. Germline values: CDR1 SQVTM, CDR2 ANQGSEA. The CDR3 is made up of 11 amino acids. The CDR3 sequence: CSVGADYGYTF. CDR3 coding DNA: TGCAGCGTTGGGGCTGACTATGGCTACACCTTC.

The rearrangement links TRBV28 to TRBJ1-2; 7 bases map to TRBD1. The CDR3 is 13 amino acids. Germline-derived CDR1 and CDR2 are MDHEN and SYDVKM. The V segment lost 6 bases and the J segment 6 bases; nucleotides outside the gene matches: 7. In DNA, the CDR3 is TGTGCCAGCAGGGCCGGGACAGCCGATGGCTACACCTTC. This encodes CASRAGTADGYTF.

CDR3 sequence (DNA): TGCAGCGCCACGTCTGGTGGGAGGGGGAACATTCAGTACTTC. This gives the protein CSATSGGRGNIQYF. The chain has TRBV29-1 and TRBJ2-4, with D possibly matching TRBD2 (7 bases). Trimming removed 7 bases from V and 7 bases from J, with 20 bases in between. This CDR3 comprises 14 residues. CDR1 SQVTM and CDR2 ANQGSEA come from the germline V gene.

This clone was recorded only once. The chain couples TRBV7-9 to TRBJ2-3, with TRBD2 matching 10 bases. This CDR3 has 18 amino acids. The trim removed 4 bases at V and 3 bases at J, leaving 13 bases unmatched. In germline, CDR1 is SEHNR, CDR2 FQNEAQ (reference sequence). CDR3 DNA: TGTGCCAGCAGCTCCTTACCGGGACTAGCGTCCGGGACAGATACGCAGTATTTT. Translating it yields CASSSLPGLASGTDTQYF.

This clone turned up a few times. The chain joins TRBV5-1 to TRBJ1-3; 7 nucleotides match TRBD1. Per the germline V gene, CDR1 is SGHRS and CDR2 is YFSETQ. V was pared by 4 bases and J by 8 bases, with 6 bases of the junction left unmatched. This CDR3 spans 13 amino acids. The CDR3 coding sequence is TGCGCCAGCAGCCCGGGACAGTCAGACACCATATATTTT. Translation gives CASSPGQSDTIYF. Looking up the rest from reference TRBV5-1 and TRBJ1-3 gives the full variable domain: KAGVTQTPRYLIKTRGQQVTLSCSPISGHRSVSWYQQTPGQGLQFLFEYFSETQRNKGNFPGRFSGRQFSNSRSEMNVSTLELGDSALYLCASSPGQSDTIYFGEGSWLTVV.